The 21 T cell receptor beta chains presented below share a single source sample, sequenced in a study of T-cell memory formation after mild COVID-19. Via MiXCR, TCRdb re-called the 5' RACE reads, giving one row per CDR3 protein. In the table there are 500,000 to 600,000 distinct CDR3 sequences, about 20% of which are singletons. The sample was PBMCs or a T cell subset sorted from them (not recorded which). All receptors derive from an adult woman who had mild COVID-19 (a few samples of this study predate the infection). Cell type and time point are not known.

The CDR3: CASLYPGAAGANVLTF. The CDR3 coding sequence is TGTGCCAGCCTATACCCGGGGGCAGCTGGGGCCAACGTCCTGACTTTC. V and J are TRBV12-3 or TRBV12-4 and TRBJ2-6; D could derive from TRBD1 or TRBD2 (6 bases each). V dropped 8 bases and J dropped 2 bases, with 16 bases sitting between them. This CDR3 has 16 amino acids.

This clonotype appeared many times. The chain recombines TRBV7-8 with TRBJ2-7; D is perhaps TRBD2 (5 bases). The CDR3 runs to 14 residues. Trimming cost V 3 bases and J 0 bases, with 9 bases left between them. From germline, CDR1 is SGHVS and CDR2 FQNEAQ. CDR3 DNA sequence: TGTGCCAGCAGCTTTCGGGGAAACTCCTACGAGCAGTACTTC. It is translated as CASSFRGNSYEQYF.

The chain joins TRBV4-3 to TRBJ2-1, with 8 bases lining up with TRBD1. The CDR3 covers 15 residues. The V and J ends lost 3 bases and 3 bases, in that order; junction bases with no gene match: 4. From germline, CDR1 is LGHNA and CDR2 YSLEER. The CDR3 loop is CASSQATGVYNEQFF. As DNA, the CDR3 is TGCGCCAGCAGCCAGGCGACAGGGGTCTACAATGAGCAGTTCTTC.

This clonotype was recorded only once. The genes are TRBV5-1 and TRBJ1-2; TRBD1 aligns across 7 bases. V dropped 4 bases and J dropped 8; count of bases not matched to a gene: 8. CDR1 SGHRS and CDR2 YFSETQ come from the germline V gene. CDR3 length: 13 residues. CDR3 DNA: TGCGCCAGCAGCAGGGACAGTGGACCAGGCTACACCTTC. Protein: CASSRDSGPGYTF.

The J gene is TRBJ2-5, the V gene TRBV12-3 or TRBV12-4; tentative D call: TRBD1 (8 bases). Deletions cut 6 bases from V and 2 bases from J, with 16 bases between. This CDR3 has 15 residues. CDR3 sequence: CASSLQGGIQETQYF. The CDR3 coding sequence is TGTGCCAGCAGCCTACAGGGGGGGATTCAAGAGACCCAGTACTTC.

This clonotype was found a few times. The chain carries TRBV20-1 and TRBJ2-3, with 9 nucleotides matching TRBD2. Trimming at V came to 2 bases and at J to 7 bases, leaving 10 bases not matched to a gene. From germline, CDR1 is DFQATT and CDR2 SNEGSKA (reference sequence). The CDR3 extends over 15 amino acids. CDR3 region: CSARSTSGLGNTQYF. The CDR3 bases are TGCAGTGCTAGATCGACTAGCGGCCTCGGAAATACGCAGTATTTT.

The CDR3: CASSAQGPYLSGANVLTF. DNA of the CDR3: TGTGCCAGCAGCGCTCAGGGGCCTTACCTCTCTGGGGCCAACGTCCTGACTTTC. The chain has TRBV7-3 and TRBJ2-6; D is perhaps TRBD1 (6 bases). The CDR3 loop spans 18 amino acids. Trimming removed 5 bases at V and 0 bases at J, with 17 bases between. In germline, CDR1 is SGHTA, CDR2 FQGTGA.

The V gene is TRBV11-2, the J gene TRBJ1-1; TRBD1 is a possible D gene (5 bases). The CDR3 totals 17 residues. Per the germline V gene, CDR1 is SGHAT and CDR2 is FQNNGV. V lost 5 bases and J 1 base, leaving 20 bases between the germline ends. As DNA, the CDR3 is TGTGCCAGCAGCCCTAAGTGGGGCCCGGGCCCGAACACTGAAGCTTTCTTT. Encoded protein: CASSPKWGPGPNTEAFF.

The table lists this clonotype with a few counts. The CDR3 nucleotides are TGTGCCACCAGTGACCCATACAAAGGCTCCTACGAGCAGTACTTC. It yields the protein CATSDPYKGSYEQYF. The V and J genes are TRBV24-1 and TRBJ2-7; no reliable D call. Between the trimmed V and J ends, which lost 4 bases and 0 bases, there was a span of 12 bases. The germline gives CDR1 KGHDR, CDR2 SFDVKD. The CDR3 totals 15 residues.

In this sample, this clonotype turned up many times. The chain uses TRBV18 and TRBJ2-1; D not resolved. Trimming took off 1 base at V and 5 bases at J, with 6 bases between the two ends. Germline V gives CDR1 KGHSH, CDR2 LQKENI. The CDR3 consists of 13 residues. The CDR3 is CASSPQGHNEQFF. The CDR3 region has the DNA TGTGCCAGCTCACCACAAGGGCACAATGAGCAGTTCTTC.

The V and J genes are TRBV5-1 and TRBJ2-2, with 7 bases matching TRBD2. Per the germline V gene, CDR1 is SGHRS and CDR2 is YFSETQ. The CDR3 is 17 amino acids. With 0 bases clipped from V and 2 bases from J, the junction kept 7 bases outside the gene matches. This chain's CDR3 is CASSLGPSGGNTGELFF. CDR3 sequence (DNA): TGCGCCAGCAGCTTGGGGCCTAGCGGAGGTAACACCGGGGAGCTGTTTTTT. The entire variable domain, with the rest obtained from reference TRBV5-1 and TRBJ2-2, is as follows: KAGVTQTPRYLIKTRGQQVTLSCSPISGHRSVSWYQQTPGQGLQFLFEYFSETQRNKGNFPGRFSGRQFSNSRSEMNVSTLELGDSALYLCASSLGPSGGNTGELFFGEGSRLTVL.

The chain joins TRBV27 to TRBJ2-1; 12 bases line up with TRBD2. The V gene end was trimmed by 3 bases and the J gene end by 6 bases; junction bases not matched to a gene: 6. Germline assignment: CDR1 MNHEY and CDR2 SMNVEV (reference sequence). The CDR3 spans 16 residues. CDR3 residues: CASSLQTSGGGNEQFF. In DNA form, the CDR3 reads TGTGCCAGCAGTTTGCAGACTAGCGGGGGTGGCAATGAGCAGTTCTTC.

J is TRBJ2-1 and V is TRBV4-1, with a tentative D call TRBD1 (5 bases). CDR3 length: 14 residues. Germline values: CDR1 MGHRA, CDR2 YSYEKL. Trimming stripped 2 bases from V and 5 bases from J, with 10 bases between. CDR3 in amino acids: CASSQHDRDNEQFF. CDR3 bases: TGCGCCAGCAGCCAACATGACAGAGACAATGAGCAGTTCTTC.

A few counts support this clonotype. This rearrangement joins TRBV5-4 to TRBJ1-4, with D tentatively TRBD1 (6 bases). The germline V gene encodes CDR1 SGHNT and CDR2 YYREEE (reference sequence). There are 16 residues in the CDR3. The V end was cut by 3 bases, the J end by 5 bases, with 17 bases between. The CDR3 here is CASSSGQPRGNEKLFF. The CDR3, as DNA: TGTGCCAGCAGCTCCGGACAGCCCCGCGGGAATGAAAAACTGTTTTTT.

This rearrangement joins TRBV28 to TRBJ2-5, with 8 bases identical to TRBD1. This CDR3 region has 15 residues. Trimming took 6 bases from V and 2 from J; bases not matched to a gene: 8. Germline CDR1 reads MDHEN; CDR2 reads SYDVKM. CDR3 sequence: CASRLTGASQETQYF. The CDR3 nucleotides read TGTGCCAGCAGATTGACAGGGGCTTCTCAAGAGACCCAGTACTTC.

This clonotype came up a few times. This CDR3 is CASRPSSGIYNEQFF. The CDR3 coding sequence is TGTGCCAGCAGGCCCTCTAGCGGCATCTACAATGAGCAGTTCTTC. The rearrangement links TRBV12-3 or TRBV12-4 to TRBJ2-1, with TRBD2 matching over 7 bases. The CDR3 consists of 15 residues. V shed 6 bases and J 3 bases; nucleotides not matched to a gene: 8.

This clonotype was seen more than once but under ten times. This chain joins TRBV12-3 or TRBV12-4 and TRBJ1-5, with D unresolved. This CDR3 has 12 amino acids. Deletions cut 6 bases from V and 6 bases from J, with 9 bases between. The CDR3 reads CASSDFGQPQHF. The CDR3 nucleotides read TGTGCCAGCAGCGACTTTGGTCAGCCCCAGCATTTT.

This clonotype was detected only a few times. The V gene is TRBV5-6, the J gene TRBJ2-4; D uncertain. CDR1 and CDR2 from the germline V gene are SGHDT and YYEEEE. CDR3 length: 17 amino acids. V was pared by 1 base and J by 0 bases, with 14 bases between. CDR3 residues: CASSLFGSSVAKNIQYF. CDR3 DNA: TGTGCCAGCAGCTTGTTCGGGTCGAGCGTAGCCAAAAACATTCAGTACTTC.

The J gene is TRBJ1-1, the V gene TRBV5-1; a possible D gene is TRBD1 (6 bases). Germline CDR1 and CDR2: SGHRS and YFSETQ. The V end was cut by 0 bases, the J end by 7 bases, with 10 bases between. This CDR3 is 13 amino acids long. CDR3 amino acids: CASSLGGAYEAFF. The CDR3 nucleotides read TGCGCCAGCAGCTTGGGGGGGGCTTATGAAGCTTTCTTT.

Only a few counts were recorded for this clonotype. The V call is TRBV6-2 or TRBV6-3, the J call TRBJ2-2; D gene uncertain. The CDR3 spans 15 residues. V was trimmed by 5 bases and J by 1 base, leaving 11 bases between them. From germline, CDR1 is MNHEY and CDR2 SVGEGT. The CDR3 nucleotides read TGTGCCAGCAGTCGCCTGGCGCTGAACACCGGGGAGCTGTTTTTT. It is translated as CASSRLALNTGELFF.

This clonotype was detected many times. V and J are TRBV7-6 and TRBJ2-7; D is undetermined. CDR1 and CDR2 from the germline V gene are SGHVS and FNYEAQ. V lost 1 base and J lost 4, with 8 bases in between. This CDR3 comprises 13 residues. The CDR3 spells CASSLGSRYEQYF. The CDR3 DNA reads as TGTGCCAGCAGCTTAGGGTCCAGATACGAGCAGTACTTC.